This section outlines one T cell receptor (beta chain) sequence together with its context. Its antigen is undetermined. Sequencing used immunoSEQ multiplex PCR; TCRdb keeps in-frame clones, though not all of them. The sample yields tens of thousands of clones, approximately 83% seen once. Trimming cost V 2 bases and J 2 bases, with 9 bases left between them. Per the germline V gene, CDR1 is LNHNV and CDR2 is YYDKDF (reference sequence). The CDR3 is made up of 14 amino acids. This record comes from a study of OX40 agonist ivuxolimab in advanced cancers. Across the study: Partial responses occurred in three patients (one hepatocellular carcinoma, two cutaneous melanoma).

Notes on the study in general: On average, a greater number of expanded clones characterised CD8+ T cells relative to CD4+. Both blood CD4+ and CD8+ T cells showed clonal growth by week 6 at 0.1 to 3.0 mg/kg. Several nonresponders also turned out to have low normalized T-cell clonal expansion.

This receptor was identified in an adult with an advanced solid tumor such as melanoma, head and neck, liver or kidney cancer. V usage is TRBV15 and J usage is TRBJ2-5; D gene unclear. This sample comprised CD4+ or CD8+ T cells sorted from blood, obtained in a trial of the OX40 agonist ivuxolimab. CDR3 nucleotides: TGTGCCACCAGCAGACTTACAGAACAAGAGACCCAGTACTTC. As protein: CATSRLTEQETQYF.